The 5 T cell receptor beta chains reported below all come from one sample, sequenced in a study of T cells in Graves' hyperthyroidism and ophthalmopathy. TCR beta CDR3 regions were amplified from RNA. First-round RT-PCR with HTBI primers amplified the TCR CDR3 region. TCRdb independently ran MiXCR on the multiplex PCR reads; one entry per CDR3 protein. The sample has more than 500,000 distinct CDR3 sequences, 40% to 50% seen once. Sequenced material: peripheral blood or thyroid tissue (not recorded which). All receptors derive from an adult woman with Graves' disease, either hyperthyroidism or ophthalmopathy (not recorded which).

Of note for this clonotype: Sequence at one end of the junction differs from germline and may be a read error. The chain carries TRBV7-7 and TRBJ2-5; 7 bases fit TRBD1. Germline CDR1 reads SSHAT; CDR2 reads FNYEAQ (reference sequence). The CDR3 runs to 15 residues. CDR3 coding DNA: TGTGCTAGCAGCTCCGACAGGGCAAGTTCGGAGATCCAGTACTTC. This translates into CASSSDRASSEIQYF.

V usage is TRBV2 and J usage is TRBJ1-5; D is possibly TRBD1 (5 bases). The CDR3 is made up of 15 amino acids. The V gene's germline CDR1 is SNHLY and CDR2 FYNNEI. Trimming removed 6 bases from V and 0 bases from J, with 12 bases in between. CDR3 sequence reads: CASRNDSYSNQPQHF. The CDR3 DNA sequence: TGTGCCAGCAGGAATGACAGTTATAGCAATCAGCCCCAGCATTTT.

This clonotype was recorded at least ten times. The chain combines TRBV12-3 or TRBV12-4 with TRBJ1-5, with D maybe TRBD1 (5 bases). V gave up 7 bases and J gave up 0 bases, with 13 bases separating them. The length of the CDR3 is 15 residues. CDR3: CASITGPSSNQPQHF. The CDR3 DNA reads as TGTGCCAGCATTACGGGACCTAGTAGCAATCAGCCCCAGCATTTT.

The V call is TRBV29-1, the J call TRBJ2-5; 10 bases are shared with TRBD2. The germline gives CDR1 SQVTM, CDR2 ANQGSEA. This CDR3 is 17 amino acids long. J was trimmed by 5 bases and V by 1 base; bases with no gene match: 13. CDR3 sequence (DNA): TGCAGCGTTGAAGTCCTAGCGGGGGTTGAAGCAGGGGAGACCCAGTACTTC. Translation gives CSVEVLAGVEAGETQYF.

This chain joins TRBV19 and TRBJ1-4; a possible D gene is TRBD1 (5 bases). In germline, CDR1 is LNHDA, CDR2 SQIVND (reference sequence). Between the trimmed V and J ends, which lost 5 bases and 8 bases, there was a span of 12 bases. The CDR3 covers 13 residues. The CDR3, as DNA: TGTGCCAGTAGTCTAAAGGGGAAGGAAAAACTGTTTTTT. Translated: CASSLKGKEKLFF.